This TCR beta chain appears in the sequencing data of a study of chemoradiotherapy in HPV16-positive cancers. Across the whole study: Functional T-cell assays on a couple of HPV16-positive patients' cells defined candidate HPV-specific clones and common TCR motifs. Regarding the study as a whole: The functional HPV-specific definition rests on just a couple of HPV16-positive patients. Candidate HPV-specific clones and E7-related TCR motifs grew in tumor during treatment.

Over chemoradiotherapy, repertoires were sampled more than once. Measured with immunoSEQ multiplex PCR; TCRdb has only the in-frame clones, and not every one. This sample yields 3,500 to 5,000 clones, of which approximately 82% are seen a single time; about 15% belongs to the top ten. CDR1 SGHTA and CDR2 FQGNSA come from the germline V gene. The CDR3 sequence is 14 residues long. V was trimmed by 1 base and J by 8 bases, leaving 11 bases between them. This clone was detected a few times. Its specificity is not known. This TCR came from a human donor with HPV-associated anogenital cancer. The rearrangement links TRBV7-2 to TRBJ2-2; no firm D call. The sample was collected from a patient who underwent chemoradiotherapy. The CDR3 reads CASSLDLPSGELFF. CDR3 DNA sequence: TGTGCCAGCAGCTTAGACCTACCCTCGGGGGAGCTGTTTTTT.